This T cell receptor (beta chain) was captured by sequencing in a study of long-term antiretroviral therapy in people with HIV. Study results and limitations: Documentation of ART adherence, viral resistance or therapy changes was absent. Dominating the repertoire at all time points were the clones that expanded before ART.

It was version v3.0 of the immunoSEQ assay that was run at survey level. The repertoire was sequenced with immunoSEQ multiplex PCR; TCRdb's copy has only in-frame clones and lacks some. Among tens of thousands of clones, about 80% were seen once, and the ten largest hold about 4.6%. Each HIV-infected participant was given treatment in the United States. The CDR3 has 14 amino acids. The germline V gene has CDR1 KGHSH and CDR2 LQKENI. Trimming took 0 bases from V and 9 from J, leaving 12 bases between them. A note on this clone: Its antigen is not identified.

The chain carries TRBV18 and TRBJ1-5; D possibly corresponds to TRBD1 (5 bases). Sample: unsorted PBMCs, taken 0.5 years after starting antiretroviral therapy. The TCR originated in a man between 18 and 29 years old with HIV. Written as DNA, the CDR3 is TGTGCCAGCTCACCACCACAGCCCGGGGGGCCCCAGCATTTT. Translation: CASSPPQPGGPQHF.